This T cell receptor (beta chain) was sequenced in a study of control samples from healthy donors and cancer patients. Looked up from germline, CDR1 is SNHLY and CDR2 is FYNNEI. Trimming at V came to 7 bases and at J to 0 bases, leaving 7 bases not matched to a gene. The CDR3 is 17 amino acids. Measured with immunoSEQ multiplex PCR; TCRdb has only the in-frame clones, and not every one. Of about 130,000 clones in the sample, about 90% are singletons; the top ten hold around 2.1%. This clone was found a few times. This rearrangement joins TRBV2 to TRBJ2-6; 9 positions agree with TRBD1. Sequenced input: blood. The clonotype originates from a woman aged 45-65 years in good health. CDR3 sequence: CASTSGTGNSGANVLTF. CDR3 sequence (DNA): TGTGCCAGCACTTCCGGGACAGGGAACTCTGGGGCCAACGTCCTGACTTTC.